This TCR beta chain was observed in a study of blood T cell repertoires in COVID-19 (dated by TCRdb to 2019 to 2021). Regarding the research as a whole: Samples covering the acute and convalescent phases of COVID-19 were provided by collaborators in the United States, Italy and Spain. The prospective study material was composed of cDNA or gDNA derived from T cells, B-cell-depleted T cells, or PBMCs. Subjects who had been exposed to COVID-19, were actively infected with it, or had recovered from it provided the deeply sampled blood TCRbeta repertoires that made up the dataset. The repertoires were released in a freely available public database intended as a resource for research on the immune response to SARS-CoV-2. Samples were obtained from the ongoing ImmuneRACE study (first 160 participants) and from some 1,200 subjects provided by 6 global collaborators. Sample metadata almost always included a de-identified subject ID, COVID-19 status, age in years and sex. HLA class I and class II types, where available, came from metadata supplied by the sample provider rather than from assay-based typing.

Trimming removed 3 bases from V and 6 bases from J; the gene matches leave 12 bases unexplained. For CDR1 and CDR2, the germline V gene (reference sequence) lists GTSNPN and SVGIG. From its cysteine to its phenylalanine, the CDR3 spans 15 amino acids. Only the CDR3 DNA stays, 45 bases, in frame from base 1. This clone has more than one count but fewer than ten. Its specific antigen is unknown. No base quality information exists; no much larger clone differs at one position. The immunoSEQ Assay, a bias-controlled multiplex PCR, was used to amplify TCRbeta CDR3 regions from genomic DNA. For the original study's pipeline: The number of nucleated cells in each sample was estimated by amplification of reference gene primers within the assay. Sequence reads were collapsed and filtered to measure the absolute abundance of every unique TCRbeta CDR3 rearrangement. Productive Simpson clonality was computed per sample as the square root of Simpson's diversity index over productive rearrangements. Entries here come from immuneACCESS through TCRdb and include only in-frame sequences with V and J called. Some clones fail to appear in such tables; in the studies checked, an unresolved V gene covers under half of the shortfall, and the cause of the remainder is unknown. Clone size and the V and J calls come from that table; the DNA yielded D and trimming. The sample data list 180,000 or so clones, and 86% of these were observed just once. The top ten clonotypes cover 7% of the sample.

The paper as a whole reports these results and caveats: The amount of clinical and demographic metadata varied by source and participant and was provided uncurated.

Each collaborating institution followed its own protocols to collect whole blood in K2EDTA tubes. Collaborator samples were shipped for TCRbeta analysis as frozen whole blood, isolated PBMCs, or DNA extracted from either sample type. Sequencing was performed on peripheral blood. Recombination joined TRBV30 with TRBJ1-2; a stretch of 8 junction bases matches TRBD1. This TCR was sampled from a woman older than 75 in a cohort sampled during active or convalescent COVID-19. CDR3 loop: CAWSRGDRRGDGYTF. The DNA sequence is TGTGCCTGGAGCCGCGGGGACAGGAGAGGCGATGGCTACACCTTC.